This T cell receptor (beta chain) appears in the sequencing data of a study of T cell changes during pregnancy in multiple sclerosis. This clone was found once. Germline lookup yields CDR1 MNHEY and CDR2 SVGAGI. This CDR3 contains 16 residues. The protocol was immunoSEQ multiplex PCR, while the TCRdb copy is restricted to in-frame clones and leaves out a portion. Found here are tens of thousands of clones, around 90% of them singletons; the top ten hold approximately 2.8%. Sequenced here: peripheral blood, sampled in the third trimester of pregnancy. This TCR was recovered from a female donor in good health, enrolled as a control in a pregnancy study. This chain links TRBV6-5 with TRBJ2-5; TRBD1 agrees at 11 bases. The DNA end lines up better with TRBJ2-7; the J call may be wrong. The CDR3 DNA reads as TGTGCCAGCAGTTACTACGGACAGGGGGCATCCTACGAGCAGTACTTC. Its translation: CASSYYGQGASYEQYF.